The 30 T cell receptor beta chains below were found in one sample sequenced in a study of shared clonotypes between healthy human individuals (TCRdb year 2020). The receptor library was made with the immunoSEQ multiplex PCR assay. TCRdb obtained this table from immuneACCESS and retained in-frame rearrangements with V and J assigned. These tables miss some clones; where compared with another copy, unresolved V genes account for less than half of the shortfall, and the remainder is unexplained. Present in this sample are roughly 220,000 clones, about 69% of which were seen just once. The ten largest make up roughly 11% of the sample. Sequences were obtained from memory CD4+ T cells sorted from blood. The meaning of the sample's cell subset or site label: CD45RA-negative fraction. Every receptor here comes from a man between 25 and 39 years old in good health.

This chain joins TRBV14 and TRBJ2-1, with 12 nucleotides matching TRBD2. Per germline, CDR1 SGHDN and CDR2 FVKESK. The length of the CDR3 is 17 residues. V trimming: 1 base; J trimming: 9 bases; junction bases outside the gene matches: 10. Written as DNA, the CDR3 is TGTGCCAGCAGCCAAGGGGGGCCTAGCGGGAGGGCCAGTGAGCAGTTCTTC. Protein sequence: CASSQGGPSGRASEQFF.

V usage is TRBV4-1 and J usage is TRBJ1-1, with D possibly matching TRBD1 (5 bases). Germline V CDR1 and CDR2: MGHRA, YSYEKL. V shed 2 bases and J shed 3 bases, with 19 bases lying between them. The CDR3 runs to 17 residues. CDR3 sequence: CASSQPNRRYTYTEAFF. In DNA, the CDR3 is TGCGCCAGCAGCCAACCTAACAGGAGGTATACTTACACTGAAGCTTTCTTT.

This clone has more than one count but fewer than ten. The CDR3 reads CASSQAGTRETQYF. For the CDR3, the DNA is TGTGCCAGCAGCCAAGCGGGGACACGGGAGACCCAGTACTTC. The chain employs TRBV14 and TRBJ2-5; D is possibly TRBD1 (6 bases). Germline CDR1 is SGHDN and CDR2 is FVKESK. V dropped 1 base and J dropped 5 bases, with 11 bases sitting between them. The CDR3 totals 14 residues. The full variable domain, completed using reference TRBV14 and TRBJ2-5, is EAGVTQFPSHSVIEKGQTVTLRCDPISGHDNLYWYRRVMGKEIKFLLHFVKESKQDESGMPNNRFLAERTGGTYSTLKVQPAELEDSGVYFCASSQAGTRETQYFGPGTRLLVL.

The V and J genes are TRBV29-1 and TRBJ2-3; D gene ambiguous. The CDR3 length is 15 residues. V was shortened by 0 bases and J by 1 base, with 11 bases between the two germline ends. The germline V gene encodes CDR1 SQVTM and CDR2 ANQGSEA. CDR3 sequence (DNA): TGCAGCGTTGAAGATAGGCTTACTGGCACAGATACGCAGTATTTT. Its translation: CSVEDRLTGTDTQYF.

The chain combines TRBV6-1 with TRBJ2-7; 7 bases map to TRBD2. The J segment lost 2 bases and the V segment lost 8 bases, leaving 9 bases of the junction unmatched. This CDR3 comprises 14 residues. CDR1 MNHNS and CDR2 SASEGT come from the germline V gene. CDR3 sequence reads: CASLPGLSAYEQYF. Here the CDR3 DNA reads TGTGCCAGCCTTCCGGGACTATCGGCCTACGAGCAGTACTTC.

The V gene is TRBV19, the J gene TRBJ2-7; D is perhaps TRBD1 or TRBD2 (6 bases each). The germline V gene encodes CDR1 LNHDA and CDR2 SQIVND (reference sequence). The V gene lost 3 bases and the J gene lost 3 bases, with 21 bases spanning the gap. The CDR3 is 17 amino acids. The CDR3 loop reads CASSMGPRGPSGYEQYF. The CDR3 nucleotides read TGTGCCAGTAGTATGGGGCCCCGGGGGCCTTCAGGCTACGAGCAGTACTTC.

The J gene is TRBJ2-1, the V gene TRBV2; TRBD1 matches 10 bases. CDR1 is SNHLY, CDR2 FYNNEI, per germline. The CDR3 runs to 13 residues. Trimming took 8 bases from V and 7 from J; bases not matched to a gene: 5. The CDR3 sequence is CASWDRGGNEQFF. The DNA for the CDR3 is TGTGCCAGCTGGGACAGGGGAGGGAATGAGCAGTTCTTC.

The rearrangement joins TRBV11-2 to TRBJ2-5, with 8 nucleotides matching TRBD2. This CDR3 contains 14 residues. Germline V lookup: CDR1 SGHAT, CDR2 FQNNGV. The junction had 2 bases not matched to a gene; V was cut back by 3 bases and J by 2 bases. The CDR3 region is CASSLAGGQETQYF. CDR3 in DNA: TGTGCCAGCAGCTTGGCGGGAGGTCAAGAGACCCAGTACTTC.

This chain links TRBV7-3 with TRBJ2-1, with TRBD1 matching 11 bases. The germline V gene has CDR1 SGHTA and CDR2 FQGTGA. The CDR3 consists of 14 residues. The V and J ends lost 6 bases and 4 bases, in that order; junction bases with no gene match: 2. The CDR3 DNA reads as TGTGCCAGCAGGAGGGACAGGGGGTACAATGAGCAGTTCTTC. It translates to CASRRDRGYNEQFF.

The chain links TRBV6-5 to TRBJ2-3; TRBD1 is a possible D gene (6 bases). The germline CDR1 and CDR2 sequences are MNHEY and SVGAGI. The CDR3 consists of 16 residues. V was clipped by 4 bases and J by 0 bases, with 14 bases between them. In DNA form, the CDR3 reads TGTGCCAGCAGTTCTGACAGGTCCCAAAGCACAGATACGCAGTATTTT. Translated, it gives CASSSDRSQSTDTQYF.

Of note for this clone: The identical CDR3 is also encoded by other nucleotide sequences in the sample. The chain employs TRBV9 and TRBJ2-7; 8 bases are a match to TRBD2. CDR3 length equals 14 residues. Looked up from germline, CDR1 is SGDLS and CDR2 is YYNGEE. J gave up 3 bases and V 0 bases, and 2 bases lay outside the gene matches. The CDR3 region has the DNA TGTGCCAGCAGCGTAGCGGGAGGGGGCTACGAGCAGTACTTC. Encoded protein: CASSVAGGGYEQYF.

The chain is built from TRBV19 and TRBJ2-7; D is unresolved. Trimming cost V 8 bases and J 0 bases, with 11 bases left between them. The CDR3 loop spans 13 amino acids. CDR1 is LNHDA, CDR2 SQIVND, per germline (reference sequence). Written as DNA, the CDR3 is TGTGCCAGTCGCCCTTCTAGCTCCTACGAGCAGTACTTC. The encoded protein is CASRPSSSYEQYF.

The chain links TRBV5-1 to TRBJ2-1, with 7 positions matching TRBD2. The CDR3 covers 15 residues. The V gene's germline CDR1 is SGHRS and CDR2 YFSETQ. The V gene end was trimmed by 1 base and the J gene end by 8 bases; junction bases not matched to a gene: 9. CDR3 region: CASSLRLALGHEQFF. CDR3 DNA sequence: TGCGCCAGCAGCTTGCGACTAGCTCTGGGCCATGAGCAGTTCTTC.

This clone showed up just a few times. CDR3 region: CASSESDRFHEQFF. In DNA form, the CDR3 reads TGTGCCAGCAGTGAATCGGACAGGTTTCATGAGCAGTTCTTC. The chain is built from TRBV6-1 and TRBJ2-1; 7 bases map to TRBD1. In germline, CDR1 is MNHNS, CDR2 SASEGT. With V trimmed by 2 bases and J by 8 bases, 6 bases remained unmatched. This CDR3 is 14 amino acids long.

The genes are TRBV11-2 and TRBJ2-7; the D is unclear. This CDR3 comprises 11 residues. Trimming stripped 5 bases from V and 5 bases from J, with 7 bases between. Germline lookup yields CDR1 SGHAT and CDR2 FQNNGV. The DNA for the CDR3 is TGTGCCAGCAGCACTCTTAACGAGCAGTACTTC. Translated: CASSTLNEQYF.

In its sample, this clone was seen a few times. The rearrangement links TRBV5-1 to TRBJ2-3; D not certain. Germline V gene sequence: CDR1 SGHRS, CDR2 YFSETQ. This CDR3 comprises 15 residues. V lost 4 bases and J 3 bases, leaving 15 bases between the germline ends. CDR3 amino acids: CASSLSLRSTDTQYF. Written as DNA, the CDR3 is TGCGCCAGCAGCCTGAGCTTACGATCAACAGATACGCAGTATTTT.

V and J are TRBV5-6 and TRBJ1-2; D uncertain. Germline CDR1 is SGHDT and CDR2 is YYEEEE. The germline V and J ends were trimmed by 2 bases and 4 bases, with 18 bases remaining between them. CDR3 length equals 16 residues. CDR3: CASSFRRREDAYGYTF. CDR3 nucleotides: TGTGCCAGCAGCTTCCGGCGCCGGGAAGACGCCTATGGCTACACCTTC.

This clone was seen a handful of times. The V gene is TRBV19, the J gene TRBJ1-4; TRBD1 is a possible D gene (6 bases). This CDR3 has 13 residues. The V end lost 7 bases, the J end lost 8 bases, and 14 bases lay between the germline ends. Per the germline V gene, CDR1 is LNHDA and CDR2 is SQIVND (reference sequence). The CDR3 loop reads CASTGETREKLFF. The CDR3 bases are TGTGCCAGTACAGGGGAGACTCGCGAAAAACTGTTTTTT.

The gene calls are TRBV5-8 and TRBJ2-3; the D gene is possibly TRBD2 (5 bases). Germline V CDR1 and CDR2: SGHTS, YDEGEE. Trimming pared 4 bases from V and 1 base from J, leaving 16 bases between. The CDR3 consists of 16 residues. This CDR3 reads CASSRGGGFRTDTQYF. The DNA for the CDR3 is TGTGCCAGCAGCCGGGGTGGTGGGTTTCGCACAGATACGCAGTATTTT. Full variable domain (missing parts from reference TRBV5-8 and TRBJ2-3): EAGVTQSPTHLIKTRGQQATLRCSPISGHTSVYWYQQALGLGLQFLLWYDEGEERNRGNFPPRFSGRQFPNYSSELNVNALELEDSALYLCASSRGGGFRTDTQYFGPGTRLTVL.

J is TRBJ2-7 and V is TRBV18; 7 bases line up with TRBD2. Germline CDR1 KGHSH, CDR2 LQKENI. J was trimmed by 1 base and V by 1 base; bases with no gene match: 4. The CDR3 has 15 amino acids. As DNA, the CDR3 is TGTGCCAGCTCACCACTCCAGCGGGGTTCCTACGAGCAGTACTTC. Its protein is CASSPLQRGSYEQYF.

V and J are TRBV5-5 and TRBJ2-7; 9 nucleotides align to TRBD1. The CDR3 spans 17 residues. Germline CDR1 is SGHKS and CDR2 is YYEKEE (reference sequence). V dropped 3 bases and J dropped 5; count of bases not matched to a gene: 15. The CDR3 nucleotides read TGTGCCAGCAGCTCGAGCCCCCCCGGGACAGGGTACCACGAGCAGTACTTC. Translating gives CASSSSPPGTGYHEQYF.

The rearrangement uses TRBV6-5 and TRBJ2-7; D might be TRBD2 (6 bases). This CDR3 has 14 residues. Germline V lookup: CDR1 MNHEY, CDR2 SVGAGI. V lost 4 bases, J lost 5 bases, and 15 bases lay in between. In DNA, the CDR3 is TGTGCCAGCAGTTTTCATAGGCCGGGGGACGAGCAGTACTTC. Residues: CASSFHRPGDEQYF.

CDR3 residues: CASSESRAGVGELFF. The CDR3 DNA reads as TGCGCCAGCAGTGAGTCTCGAGCAGGGGTCGGGGAGCTGTTTTTT. The chain combines TRBV10-1 with TRBJ2-2; maybe TRBD1 (6 bases). CDR1 and CDR2 from the germline V gene are WNHNN and SYGVQD (reference sequence). The V end lost 0 bases, the J end lost 7 bases, and 12 bases lay between the germline ends. The CDR3 covers 15 residues.

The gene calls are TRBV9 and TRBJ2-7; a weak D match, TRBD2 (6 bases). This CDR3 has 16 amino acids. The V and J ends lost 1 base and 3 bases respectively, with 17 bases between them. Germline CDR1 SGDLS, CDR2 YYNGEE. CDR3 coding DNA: TGTGCCAGCAGCGTAAGAGGTGATTTGGGAGGCTACGAGCAGTACTTC. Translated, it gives CASSVRGDLGGYEQYF.

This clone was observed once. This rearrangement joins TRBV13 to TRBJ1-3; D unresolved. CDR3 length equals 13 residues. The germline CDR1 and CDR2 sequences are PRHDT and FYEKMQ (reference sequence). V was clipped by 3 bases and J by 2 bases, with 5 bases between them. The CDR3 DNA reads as TGTGCCAGCAGCTTCCTTACTGGAAACACCATATATTTT. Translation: CASSFLTGNTIYF.

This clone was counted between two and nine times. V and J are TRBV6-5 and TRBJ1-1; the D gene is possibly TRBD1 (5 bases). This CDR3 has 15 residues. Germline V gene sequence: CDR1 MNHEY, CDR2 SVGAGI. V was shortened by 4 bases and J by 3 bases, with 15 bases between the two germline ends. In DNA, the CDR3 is TGTGCCAGCAGTTCTATCCGGGGCGGGCACACTGAAGCTTTCTTT. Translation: CASSSIRGGHTEAFF.

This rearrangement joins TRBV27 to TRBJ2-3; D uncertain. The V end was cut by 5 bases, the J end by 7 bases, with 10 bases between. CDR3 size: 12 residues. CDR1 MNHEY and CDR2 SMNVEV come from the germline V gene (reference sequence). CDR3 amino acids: CASSPDSHTQYF. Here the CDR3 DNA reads TGTGCCAGCAGTCCAGATTCCCATACGCAGTATTTT.

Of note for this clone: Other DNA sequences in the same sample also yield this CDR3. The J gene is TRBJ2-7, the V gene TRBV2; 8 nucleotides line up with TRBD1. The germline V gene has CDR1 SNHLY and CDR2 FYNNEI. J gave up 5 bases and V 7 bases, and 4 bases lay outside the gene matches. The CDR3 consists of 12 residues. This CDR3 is CASKRQGNEQYF. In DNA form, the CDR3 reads TGTGCCAGCAAGCGACAGGGGAACGAGCAGTACTTC.

The CDR3 here is CSVEEKAGSTEAFF. The CDR3 bases are TGCAGCGTTGAAGAAAAGGCAGGGTCGACTGAAGCTTTCTTT. The chain links TRBV29-1 to TRBJ1-1; a weak D match, TRBD1 (5 bases). V lost 0 bases to trimming and J lost 5 bases, with 13 bases between them. This CDR3 contains 14 residues. The germline V gene encodes CDR1 SQVTM and CDR2 ANQGSEA.

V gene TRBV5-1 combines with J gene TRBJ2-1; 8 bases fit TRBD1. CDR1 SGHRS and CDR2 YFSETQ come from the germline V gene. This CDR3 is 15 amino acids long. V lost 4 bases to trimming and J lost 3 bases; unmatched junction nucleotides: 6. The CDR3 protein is CASSPQGTGYNEQFF. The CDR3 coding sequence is TGCGCCAGCAGCCCCCAGGGGACAGGCTACAATGAGCAGTTCTTC.